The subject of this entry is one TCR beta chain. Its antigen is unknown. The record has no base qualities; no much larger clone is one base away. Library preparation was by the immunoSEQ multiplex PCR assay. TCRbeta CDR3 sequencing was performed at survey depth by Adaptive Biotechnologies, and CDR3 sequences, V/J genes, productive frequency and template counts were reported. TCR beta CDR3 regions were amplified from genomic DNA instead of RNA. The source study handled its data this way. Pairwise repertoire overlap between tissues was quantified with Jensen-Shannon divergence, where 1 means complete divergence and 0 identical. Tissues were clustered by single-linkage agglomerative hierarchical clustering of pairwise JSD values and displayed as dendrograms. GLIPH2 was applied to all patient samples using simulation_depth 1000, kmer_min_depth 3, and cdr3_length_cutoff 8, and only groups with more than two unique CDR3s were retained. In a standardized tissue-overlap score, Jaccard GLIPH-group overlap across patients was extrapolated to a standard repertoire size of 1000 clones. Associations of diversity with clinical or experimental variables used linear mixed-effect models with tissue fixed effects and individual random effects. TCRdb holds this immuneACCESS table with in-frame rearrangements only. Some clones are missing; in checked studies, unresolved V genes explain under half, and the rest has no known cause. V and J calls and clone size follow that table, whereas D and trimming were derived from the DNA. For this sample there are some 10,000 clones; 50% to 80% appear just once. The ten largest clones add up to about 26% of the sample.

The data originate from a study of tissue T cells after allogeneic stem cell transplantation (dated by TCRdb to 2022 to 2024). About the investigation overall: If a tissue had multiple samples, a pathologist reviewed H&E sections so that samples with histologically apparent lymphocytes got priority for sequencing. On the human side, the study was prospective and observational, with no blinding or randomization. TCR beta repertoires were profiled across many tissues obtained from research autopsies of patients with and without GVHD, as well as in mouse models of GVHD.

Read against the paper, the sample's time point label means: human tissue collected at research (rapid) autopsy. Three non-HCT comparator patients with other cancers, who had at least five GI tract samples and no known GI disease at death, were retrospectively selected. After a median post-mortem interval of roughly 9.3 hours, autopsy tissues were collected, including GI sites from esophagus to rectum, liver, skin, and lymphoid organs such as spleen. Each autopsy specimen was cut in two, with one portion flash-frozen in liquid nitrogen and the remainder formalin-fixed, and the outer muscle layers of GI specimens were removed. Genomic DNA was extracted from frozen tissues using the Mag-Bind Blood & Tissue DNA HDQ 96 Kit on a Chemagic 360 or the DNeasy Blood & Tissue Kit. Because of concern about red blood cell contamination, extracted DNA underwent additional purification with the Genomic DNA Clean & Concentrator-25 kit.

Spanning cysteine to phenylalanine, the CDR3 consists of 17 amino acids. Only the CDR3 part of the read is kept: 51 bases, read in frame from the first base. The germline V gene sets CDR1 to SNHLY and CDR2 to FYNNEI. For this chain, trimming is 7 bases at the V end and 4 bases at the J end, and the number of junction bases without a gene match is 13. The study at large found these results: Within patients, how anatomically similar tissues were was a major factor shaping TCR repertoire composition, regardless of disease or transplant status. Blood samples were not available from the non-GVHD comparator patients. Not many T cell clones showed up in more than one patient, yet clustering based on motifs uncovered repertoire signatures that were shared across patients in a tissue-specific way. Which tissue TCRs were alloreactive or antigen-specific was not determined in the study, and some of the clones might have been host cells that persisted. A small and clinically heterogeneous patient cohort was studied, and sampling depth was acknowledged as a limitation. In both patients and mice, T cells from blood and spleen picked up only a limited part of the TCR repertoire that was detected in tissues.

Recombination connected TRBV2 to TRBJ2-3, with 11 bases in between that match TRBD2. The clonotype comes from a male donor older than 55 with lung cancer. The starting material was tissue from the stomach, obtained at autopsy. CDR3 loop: CASTLGVAGGQADTQYF. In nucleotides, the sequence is TGTGCCAGCACCCTAGGGGTAGCGGGAGGGCAGGCAGATACGCAGTATTTT.